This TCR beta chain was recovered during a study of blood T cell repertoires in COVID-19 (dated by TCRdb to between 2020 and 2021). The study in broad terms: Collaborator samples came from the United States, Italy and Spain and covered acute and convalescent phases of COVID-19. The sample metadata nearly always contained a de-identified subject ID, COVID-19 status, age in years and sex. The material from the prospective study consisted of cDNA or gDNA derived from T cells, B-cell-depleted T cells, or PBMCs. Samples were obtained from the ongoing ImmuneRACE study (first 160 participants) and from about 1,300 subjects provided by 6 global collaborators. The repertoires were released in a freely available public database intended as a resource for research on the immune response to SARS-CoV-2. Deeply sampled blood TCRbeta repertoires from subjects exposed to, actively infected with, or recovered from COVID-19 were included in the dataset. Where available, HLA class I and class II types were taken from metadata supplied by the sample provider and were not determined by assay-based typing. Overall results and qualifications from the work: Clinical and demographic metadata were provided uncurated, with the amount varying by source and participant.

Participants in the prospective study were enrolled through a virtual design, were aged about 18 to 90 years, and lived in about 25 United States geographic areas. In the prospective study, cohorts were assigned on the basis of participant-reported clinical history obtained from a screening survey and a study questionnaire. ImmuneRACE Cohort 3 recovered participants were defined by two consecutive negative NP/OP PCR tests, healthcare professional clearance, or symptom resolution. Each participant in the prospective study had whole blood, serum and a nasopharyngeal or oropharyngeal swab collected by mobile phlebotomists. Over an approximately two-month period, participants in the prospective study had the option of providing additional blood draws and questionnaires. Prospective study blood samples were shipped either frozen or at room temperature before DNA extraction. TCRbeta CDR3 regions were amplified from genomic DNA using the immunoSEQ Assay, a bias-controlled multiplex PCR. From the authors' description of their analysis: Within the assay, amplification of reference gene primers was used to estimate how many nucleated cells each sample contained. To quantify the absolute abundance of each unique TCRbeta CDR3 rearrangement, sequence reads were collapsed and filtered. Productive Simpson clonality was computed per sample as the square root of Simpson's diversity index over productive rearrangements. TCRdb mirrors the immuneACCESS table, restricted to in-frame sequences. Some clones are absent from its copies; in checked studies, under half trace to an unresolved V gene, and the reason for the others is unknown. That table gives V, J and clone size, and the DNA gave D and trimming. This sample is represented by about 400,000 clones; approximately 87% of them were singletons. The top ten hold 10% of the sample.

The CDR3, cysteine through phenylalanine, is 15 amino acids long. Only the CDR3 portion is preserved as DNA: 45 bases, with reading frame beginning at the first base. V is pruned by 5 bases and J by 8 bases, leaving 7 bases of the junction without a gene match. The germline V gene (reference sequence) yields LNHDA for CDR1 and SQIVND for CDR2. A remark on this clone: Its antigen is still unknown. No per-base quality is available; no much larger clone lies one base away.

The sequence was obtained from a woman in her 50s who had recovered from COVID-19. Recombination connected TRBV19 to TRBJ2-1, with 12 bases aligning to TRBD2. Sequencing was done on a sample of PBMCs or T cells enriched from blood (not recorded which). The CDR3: CASSSSSGGAYEQFF. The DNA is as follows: TGTGCCAGTAGTTCGTCTAGCGGGGGGGCCTATGAGCAGTTCTTC.